This T cell receptor (beta chain) was observed in a study of T cell repertoires in cytomegalovirus infection. The overall study: Both a matching HLA type and CMV infection were indicated by public TCR beta signatures.

Details on this clonotype: Its antigen is not known.

TCRdb independently ran MiXCR on the reads; one entry per CDR3 protein. Seen here are about 71,000 distinct CDR3 sequences, about 20% observed once, and the top ten hold roughly two thirds. Germline-derived CDR1 and CDR2 are SGHDT and YYEEEE. The CDR3 runs 16 residues. Trimming pared 0 bases from V and 0 bases from J, leaving 10 bases between. The sample consisted of CD8+ T cells from cultured PBMCs, taken from culture after CMV antigen stimulation. This clonotype originated in a human donor in good health (CMV status not recorded). Some clones in this sample may be carry-over from other donors' samples. The V call is TRBV5-6, the J call TRBJ1-3, with D possibly TRBD1 on 5 matching bases. CDR3 sequence reads: CASSLAGVYSGNTIYF. The CDR3, as DNA: TGTGCCAGCAGCTTGGCGGGGGTTTACTCTGGAAACACCATATATTTT.